What follows are 8 T cell receptor beta chains derived from one specimen sequenced in a study of response to subunit inactivated influenza vaccine. TCRdb reanalysed the RT-PCR reads using MiXCR and keeps one entry per CDR3 protein. Counted here are approximately 530,000 distinct CDR3 sequences, approximately 12% occurring once; the ten biggest clones make up roughly 13%. Specimen: PBMCs from blood, collected roughly 47 days after vaccination. The source is a man between 45 and 60 years old who received an inactivated influenza vaccine.

This chain links TRBV20-1 with TRBJ2-1; 7 bases agree with TRBD2. Trimming cost V 3 bases and J 5 bases; bases outside gene matches: 4. Germline V gene data show CDR1 as DFQATT and CDR2 as SNEGSKA (reference sequence). CDR3 length: 13 residues. CDR3 amino acids: CSARSGIDNEQFF. CDR3 bases: TGCAGTGCTAGGAGCGGGATAGACAATGAGCAGTTCTTC.

The gene calls are TRBV29-1 and TRBJ2-5, with a weak D call TRBD2 (6 bases). CDR1 and CDR2 (germline): SQVTM, ANQGSEA. CDR3 length: 11 amino acids. V lost 6 bases to trimming and J lost 10 bases, with 15 bases between them. The CDR3, as DNA: TGCAGCGTCGACGGGGGTGGGGTCCAGTACTTC. It specifies CSVDGGGVQYF. Together with reference TRBV29-1 and TRBJ2-5, the CDR3 gives the full variable domain: SAVISQKPSRDICQRGTSLTIQCQVDSQVTMMFWYRQQPGQSLTLIATANQGSEATYESGFVIDKFPISRPNLTFSTLTVSNMSPEDSSIYLCSVDGGGVQYFGPGTRLLVL.

For the CDR3, the DNA is TGTGCCAGCAGCCAAGTGGCTAGCTGGGGTGAGCAGTTCTTC. This translates into CASSQVASWGEQFF. This chain uses TRBV14 with TRBJ2-1; tentatively, D is TRBD2 (5 bases). This CDR3 has 14 amino acids. Between the trimmed V and J ends, which lost 1 base and 9 bases, there was a span of 13 bases. Per germline, CDR1 SGHDN and CDR2 FVKESK.

The chain carries TRBV18 and TRBJ2-5; tentatively, D is TRBD1 (6 bases). Germline assignment: CDR1 KGHSH and CDR2 LQKENI. CDR3 length: 17 amino acids. V lost 4 bases and J 0 bases, leaving 18 bases between the germline ends. The CDR3 region has the DNA TGTGCCAGCTCACTGGGAAGACAGGCCGGGTACCAAGAGACCCAGTACTTC. Translating it yields CASSLGRQAGYQETQYF.

This clonotype was detected a few times. This sequence joins TRBV4-2 and TRBJ1-5; D uncertain. Germline CDR1 LGHNA, CDR2 YNFKEQ. The V end was cut by 1 base, the J end by 4 bases, with 5 bases between. This CDR3 has 13 residues. CDR3 sequence: CASSQAENQPQHF. DNA for the CDR3: TGTGCCAGCAGCCAAGCCGAGAATCAGCCCCAGCATTTT.

In its sample, this clonotype was seen many times. The chain employs TRBV6-1 and TRBJ2-1; D unclear. The CDR3 runs to 15 residues. Trimming took 6 bases from V and 4 from J, leaving 16 bases between them. In germline, CDR1 is MNHNS, CDR2 SASEGT. The DNA for the CDR3 is TGTGCCAGCAGCCGTGCTACCGGTGGTTACAATGAGCAGTTCTTC. Translating gives CASSRATGGYNEQFF.

With regard to this clonotype: This may stem from a read error, because a much larger clone lies one nucleotide away. This chain connects TRBV6-5 to TRBJ2-5, with D unresolved. CDR3 length: 13 amino acids. From germline, CDR1 is MNHEY and CDR2 SVGAGI. V shed 0 bases and J shed 3 bases, with 5 bases lying between them. DNA of the CDR3: TGTGCCAGCAGTTACTCCCTAAAAGAGACCCAGTACTTC. Its translation is CASSYSLKETQYF.

This clonotype occurred a few times. The genes are TRBV20-1 and TRBJ2-3; tentative D call: TRBD2 (6 bases). There are 16 residues in the CDR3. CDR1 and CDR2 (germline): DFQATT, SNEGSKA (reference sequence). V was pared by 3 bases and J by 6 bases, with 22 bases between. The CDR3 sequence: CSARTTSRGGPDTQYF. The CDR3, as DNA: TGCAGTGCTAGGACGACCTCGCGGGGTGGTCCGGATACGCAGTATTTT.